One sample yielded the 19 T cell receptor beta chains listed below, sequenced in a study of CXCR3-negative and CXCR3-positive naive CD8 T cells. Their antigens remain unidentified. Carrying UMI labels, the TRB cDNA libraries were prepared through 5' RACE. TCRdb reprocessed the 5' RACE reads and stores each CDR3 protein as one record, lacking DNA. The sample totals some 150,000 distinct CDR3 sequences. General study findings and limits: Researchers report that CXCR3-positive naive cells carry more hydrophobic TRB CDR3s than CXCR3-negative naive cells.

The sample was naive CXCR3+ CD8+ T cells from blood. Subset indicated: CD45RO-CCR7+CD27+CD95- naive CD8+ T cells expressing CXCR3 (TNR3+). The receptor set was obtained from a human donor in good health. Some clones in this sample may be carry-over from other donors' samples.

The J gene is TRBJ1-3, the V gene TRBV12-3 or TRBV12-4; TCRdb's assignment of TRBD1 cannot be checked, as there is no DNA. The CDR3 has 15 amino acids. CDR3 sequence reads: CASSLGSGGFITIYF.

The chain carries TRBV4-2 and TRBJ2-3; no DNA is available, so the TRBD2 call from TCRdb remains unchecked. The CDR3 has 15 residues. In germline, CDR1 is LGHNA, CDR2 YNFKEQ. CDR3 in amino acids: CASSQDLEGSNTQYF.

The gene calls are TRBV13 and TRBJ1-2; TCRdb gives TRBD1 as the D gene, but with no DNA this cannot be confirmed. CDR3 length: 14 residues. The germline CDR1 and CDR2 sequences are PRHDT and FYEKMQ (reference sequence). This CDR3 is CASSPRDGSDGYTF.

The gene calls are TRBV29-1 and TRBJ2-5; TCRdb's D call of TRBD1 is untestable without DNA. Germline CDR1 is SQVTM and CDR2 is ANQGSEA. This CDR3 has 14 amino acids. The CDR3 spells CSVEDGQGRRTQYF.

The J gene is TRBJ2-7, the V gene TRBV7-2; TCRdb outputs TRBD1, but without DNA this stays unchecked. The CDR3 consists of 12 residues. Germline V gives CDR1 SGHTA, CDR2 FQGNSA. The CDR3 region is CASSFPQGLQYF.

The J gene is TRBJ2-7, the V gene TRBV29-1; the TCRdb call, TRBD2, lacks DNA for checking. The CDR3 contains 13 residues. CDR1 SQVTM and CDR2 ANQGSEA come from the germline V gene. This CDR3 is CSVASGSSYEQYF.

The rearrangement joins TRBV19 to TRBJ1-1; the TCRdb D gene call, TRBD1, has no DNA to confirm it. Germline CDR1 is LNHDA and CDR2 is SQIVND (reference sequence). This CDR3 is 13 amino acids long. CDR3: CASNLGLGTEAFF.

The CDR3 loop reads CASSLYRVKFEQYF. V gene TRBV12-3 or TRBV12-4 combines with J gene TRBJ2-7; TCRdb's assignment of TRBD1 cannot be checked, as there is no DNA. The CDR3 covers 14 residues.

CDR3 sequence reads: CASSLAPFVEAFF. V is TRBV27 and J is TRBJ1-1. The CDR3 covers 13 residues. Germline V gene sequence: CDR1 MNHEY, CDR2 SMNVEV (reference sequence).

The chain recombines TRBV7-2 with TRBJ2-5; TCRdb's D gene call, TRBD2, goes unchecked for lack of DNA. Germline lookup yields CDR1 SGHTA and CDR2 FQGNSA. The CDR3 totals 15 residues. CDR3 in amino acids: CASSLGGLTQETQYF.

This chain connects TRBV6-2 or TRBV6-3 to TRBJ2-1; TCRdb returns TRBD2, unconfirmable since there is no DNA. Germline V gene lookup returns CDR1 MNHEY and CDR2 SVGEGT. The CDR3 sequence is 17 residues long. CDR3 protein: CASSYAWTSGAGDEQFF.

V gene TRBV7-6 combines with J gene TRBJ1-5; TCRdb calls TRBD1, which cannot be checked without DNA. The CDR3 totals 14 residues. The germline CDR1 and CDR2 sequences are SGHVS and FNYEAQ. CDR3 in amino acids: CASSRTGGGEPQHF.

The chain carries TRBV7-3 and TRBJ2-1; there is no DNA to check the TCRdb D call of TRBD2. This CDR3 spans 16 amino acids. Germline V gives CDR1 SGHTA, CDR2 FQGTGA. The CDR3 region is CASSPMDERESNEQFF.

The rearrangement joins TRBV29-1 to TRBJ1-2. This CDR3 has 16 residues. The germline V gene has CDR1 SQVTM and CDR2 ANQGSEA. The chain's CDR3 is CSVLPEKVNTNYGYTF.

V is TRBV11-2 and J is TRBJ2-7; TCRdb designates TRBD2, a call that cannot be tested without DNA. The CDR3 totals 15 residues. Per the germline V gene, CDR1 is SGHAT and CDR2 is FQNNGV. CDR3 sequence: CASSWGSGRSYEQYF.

V is TRBV2 and J is TRBJ2-7; absent DNA, TCRdb's TRBD2 call cannot be checked. This CDR3 has 15 residues. Germline V gives CDR1 SNHLY, CDR2 FYNNEI. The CDR3 loop is CASSGLAGGLHEQYF.

The gene calls are TRBV6-1 and TRBJ2-7; checking the TCRdb D call of TRBD1 is not possible without DNA. The CDR3 has 16 residues. Germline V CDR1 and CDR2: MNHNS, SASEGT. The CDR3 here is CASSEEAGADLYEQYF.

This rearrangement joins TRBV4-2 to TRBJ2-3; TCRdb indicates TRBD2, and absent DNA this call remains unverified. This CDR3 comprises 13 residues. Germline CDR1 reads LGHNA; CDR2 reads YNFKEQ. CDR3 sequence reads: CASSTPREDTQYF.

V usage is TRBV7-2 and J usage is TRBJ1-1. CDR3 length equals 14 residues. CDR1 and CDR2 from the germline V gene are SGHTA and FQGNSA. This CDR3 is CASRKGFMNTEAFF. The complete variable domain, with remaining parts taken from reference TRBV7-2 and TRBJ1-1, reads GAGVSQSPSNKVTEKGKDVELRCDPISGHTALYWYRQSLGQGLEFLIYFQGNSAPDKSGLPSDRFSAERTGGSVSTLTIQRTQQEDSAVYLCASRKGFMNTEAFFGQGTRLTVV.